Listed here are 21 T cell receptor beta chains from one sample, sequenced in a study of T-cell memory formation after mild COVID-19 (dated by TCRdb to 2020 to 2023). The receptor library was made with 5' RACE. The sequencer listed for this sample is Illumina NovaSeq 6000. TCRdb passed the public sequencing reads through fastp at Q25 and MiXCR, retaining productive beta sequences. Entries are consolidated by CDR3 protein sequence, retaining the most common genes and DNA. For this sample there are approximately 150,000 distinct CDR3 sequences; approximately 14% appear just once. 12% to 15% of the sample is in the top ten clones. The specimen sequenced was PBMCs or a T cell subset sorted from them (not recorded which). These receptors all come from an adult woman who had mild COVID-19 (a few samples of this study predate the infection). The sample titles of this study are shuffled in the database, so cell type and time point are left out; the donor was told from shared clones.

This clonotype was detected ten times or more. The chain employs TRBV6-6 and TRBJ2-3; tentatively, D is TRBD1 or TRBD2 (5 bases each). CDR3 length: 14 residues. Deletions cut 5 bases from V and 4 bases from J, with 13 bases between. Per germline, CDR1 MNHNY and CDR2 SVGAGI (reference sequence). The DNA of the CDR3 is TGTGCCAGCAGTCCCATCGGGACCTCAGATACGCAGTATTTT. It is translated as CASSPIGTSDTQYF.

The J gene is TRBJ2-3, the V gene TRBV11-2; 14 bases are shared with TRBD2. The germline V gene encodes CDR1 SGHAT and CDR2 FQNNGV. The CDR3 loop spans 17 amino acids. V lost 5 bases, J lost 1 base, and 5 bases stayed unmatched. The CDR3 DNA sequence: TGTGCCAGCAGCCGCCAGGGACTAGCGGGGGGCACAGATACGCAGTATTTT. It specifies CASSRQGLAGGTDTQYF.

This chain uses TRBV5-1 with TRBJ1-2; TRBD1 matches 7 bases. V lost 2 bases, J lost 6 bases, and 1 base stayed unmatched. CDR3 length equals 12 residues. Per germline, CDR1 SGHRS and CDR2 YFSETQ. CDR3 region: CASSFGTDGYTF. The CDR3 DNA follows: TGCGCCAGCAGCTTTGGGACAGATGGCTACACCTTC.

J is TRBJ1-5 and V is TRBV19; the match to TRBD1 covers 7 bases. Germline V gene sequence: CDR1 LNHDA, CDR2 SQIVND (reference sequence). This CDR3 comprises 16 residues. The ends lost 6 bases at V and 5 bases at J; junction bases unmatched: 13. CDR3 loop: CASREDDRDGDQPQHF. CDR3 in DNA: TGTGCCAGTAGGGAGGATGACAGGGACGGAGATCAGCCCCAGCATTTT.

This rearrangement joins TRBV19 to TRBJ2-2, with unresolved D. CDR1 and CDR2 from the germline V gene are LNHDA and SQIVND (reference sequence). The germline V and J ends were trimmed by 5 bases and 3 bases, with 4 bases remaining between them. The CDR3 spans 12 residues. The CDR3 DNA reads as TGTGCCAGTAGTTACCACACCGGGGAGCTGTTTTTT. The encoded protein is CASSYHTGELFF.

This clonotype has more than one count but fewer than ten. The chain employs TRBV4-1 and TRBJ2-7; 12 nucleotides agree with TRBD2. V trimming: 6 bases; J trimming: 4 bases; junction bases outside the gene matches: 4. The CDR3 spans 14 residues. Germline CDR1 MGHRA, CDR2 YSYEKL. The CDR3 region is CASSPGTSGYEQYF. DNA for the CDR3: TGCGCCAGCAGTCCCGGGACTAGCGGGTACGAGCAGTACTTC.

The chain joins TRBV3-1 to TRBJ1-5, with D maybe TRBD1 (6 bases). The CDR3 runs 13 residues. Germline V CDR1 and CDR2: LGHDT, YNNKEL (reference sequence). Trimming took off 4 bases at V and 5 bases at J, with 9 bases between the two ends. The CDR3 DNA reads as TGTGCCAGCAGCCGGTCAGGGGATCAGCCCCAGCATTTT. This encodes CASSRSGDQPQHF.

The chain uses TRBV2 and TRBJ1-1, with D maybe TRBD1 (6 bases). Trimming took off 5 bases at V and 5 bases at J, with 15 bases between the two ends. Germline assignment: CDR1 SNHLY and CDR2 FYNNEI. This CDR3 contains 14 residues. CDR3 loop: CASSYGPGATEAFF. CDR3 bases: TGTGCCAGCAGTTACGGGCCGGGGGCTACTGAAGCTTTCTTT.

This clonotype was counted between two and nine times. This chain joins TRBV6-2 or TRBV6-3 and TRBJ1-5; D remains unclear. V shed 3 bases and J shed 5 bases, with 5 bases lying between them. CDR3 length: 12 residues. Looked up from germline, CDR1 is MNHEY and CDR2 is SVGEGT. DNA for the CDR3: TGTGCCAGCAGTTATGGCCATCAGCCCCAGCATTTT. This codes for CASSYGHQPQHF.

This clonotype was detected only a few times. The V gene is TRBV7-9, the J gene TRBJ2-1; 10 bases align to TRBD2. The germline gives CDR1 SEHNR, CDR2 FQNEAQ (reference sequence). J lost 5 bases, V lost 4 bases, and 8 bases had no gene match. The CDR3 sequence is 16 residues long. CDR3 coding DNA: TGTGCCAGCAGCTCTGCGTGGACTAGCGGCCACAATGAGCAGTTCTTC. It translates to CASSSAWTSGHNEQFF.

This clonotype was detected a few times. This sequence joins TRBV7-9 and TRBJ1-1; D may be TRBD1 (6 bases). V was cut by 4 bases and J by 6 bases, with 18 bases left in between. From germline, CDR1 is SEHNR and CDR2 FQNEAQ (reference sequence). This CDR3 region has 15 residues. Here the CDR3 reads CASSSGRQGRAEAFF. DNA for the CDR3: TGTGCCAGCAGCTCGGGGAGGCAGGGGAGAGCTGAAGCTTTCTTT.

V gene TRBV12-3 or TRBV12-4 combines with J gene TRBJ2-3; D ambiguous. Trimming removed 5 bases from V and 5 bases from J, with 11 bases in between. The CDR3 contains 13 residues. For the CDR3, the DNA is TGTGCCAGCAGTCCCGTACTGGTAGATACGCAGTATTTT. Encoded protein: CASSPVLVDTQYF.

The gene calls are TRBV5-1 and TRBJ2-1, with 15 bases fitting TRBD2. The germline CDR1 and CDR2 sequences are SGHRS and YFSETQ. The CDR3 runs 16 residues. V dropped 3 bases and J dropped 7; count of bases not matched to a gene: 5. Here the CDR3 reads CASSWGLAGGLNEQFF. The CDR3 nucleotides read TGCGCCAGCAGCTGGGGACTAGCGGGAGGCCTAAATGAGCAGTTCTTC.

The chain couples TRBV20-1 to TRBJ1-1, with TRBD1 matching 8 bases. The germline V gene encodes CDR1 DFQATT and CDR2 SNEGSKA (reference sequence). There are 15 residues in the CDR3. Trimming took 5 bases from V and 1 from J; bases not matched to a gene: 9. In DNA form, the CDR3 reads TGCAGTGCTCGGGACAGGAAGGCGACGAACACTGAAGCTTTCTTT. Its protein is CSARDRKATNTEAFF.

The chain is built from TRBV12-3 or TRBV12-4 and TRBJ2-1; D gene ambiguous. V was trimmed by 5 bases and J by 9 bases, leaving 11 bases between them. This CDR3 region has 12 residues. The chain's CDR3 is CASSKGPGEQFF. In nucleotides, the CDR3 is TGTGCCAGCAGTAAGGGTCCCGGTGAGCAGTTCTTC.

The table lists this clonotype with many counts. This chain links TRBV29-1 with TRBJ2-1; maybe TRBD2 (5 bases). Germline loops: CDR1 SQVTM, CDR2 ANQGSEA. There are 12 residues in the CDR3. The V gene lost 2 bases and the J gene lost 7 bases, with 9 bases spanning the gap. DNA for the CDR3: TGCAGCGTTGAAAAGGGAGTAAATGAGCAGTTCTTC. Its translation is CSVEKGVNEQFF.

This clonotype was seen a handful of times. CDR3 amino acids: CASSLRWLRTDTQYF. In nucleotides, the CDR3 is TGTGCCAGCAGCTTACGATGGCTTCGCACAGATACGCAGTATTTT. The genes are TRBV13 and TRBJ2-3; D is ambiguous. Germline CDR1 and CDR2: PRHDT and FYEKMQ (reference sequence). This CDR3 has 15 amino acids. V lost 2 bases and J lost 1, with 10 bases in between.

This clonotype was seen many times. The chain links TRBV7-9 to TRBJ2-5; D perhaps matches TRBD2 (5 bases). Per the germline V gene, CDR1 is SEHNR and CDR2 is FQNEAQ (reference sequence). Trimming removed 5 bases from V and 4 bases from J, with 20 bases in between. There are 16 residues in the CDR3. The CDR3 DNA reads as TGTGCCAGCAGCAGAATCACTAGAGGTCCGCCAGAGACCCAGTACTTC. Translation gives CASSRITRGPPETQYF.

This clonotype has a handful of counts. J is TRBJ2-4 and V is TRBV7-6; 14 positions match TRBD2. This CDR3 region has 20 residues. The germline CDR1 and CDR2 sequences are SGHVS and FNYEAQ. The ends lost 2 bases at V and 6 bases at J; junction bases unmatched: 15. The CDR3: CASSLRRVGTSGSLGNIQYF. CDR3 bases: TGTGCCAGCAGCTTACGGCGCGTTGGGACTAGCGGGAGTCTAGGAAACATTCAGTACTTC.

The chain recombines TRBV15 with TRBJ2-1, with D unclear. Germline CDR1 reads LNHNV; CDR2 reads YYDKDF (reference sequence). Trimming removed 1 base at V and 1 base at J, with 5 bases between. CDR3 length: 14 amino acids. CDR3 sequence (DNA): TGTGCCACCAGCAGAGTAGGGTCCTACAATGAGCAGTTCTTC. It is translated as CATSRVGSYNEQFF.

V and J are TRBV7-2 and TRBJ2-3, with 8 bases fitting TRBD1. This CDR3 has 14 amino acids. V trimming: 7 bases; J trimming: 7 bases; junction bases outside the gene matches: 10. Germline CDR1 is SGHTA and CDR2 is FQGNSA. For the CDR3, the DNA is TGTGCCAGCACCCCGGGACAGGAGAAGAATACGCAGTATTTT. Protein: CASTPGQEKNTQYF. Full variable domain (missing parts from reference TRBV7-2 and TRBJ2-3): GAGVSQSPSNKVTEKGKDVELRCDPISGHTALYWYRQSLGQGLEFLIYFQGNSAPDKSGLPSDRFSAERTGGSVSTLTIQRTQQEDSAVYLCASTPGQEKNTQYFGPGTRLTVL.